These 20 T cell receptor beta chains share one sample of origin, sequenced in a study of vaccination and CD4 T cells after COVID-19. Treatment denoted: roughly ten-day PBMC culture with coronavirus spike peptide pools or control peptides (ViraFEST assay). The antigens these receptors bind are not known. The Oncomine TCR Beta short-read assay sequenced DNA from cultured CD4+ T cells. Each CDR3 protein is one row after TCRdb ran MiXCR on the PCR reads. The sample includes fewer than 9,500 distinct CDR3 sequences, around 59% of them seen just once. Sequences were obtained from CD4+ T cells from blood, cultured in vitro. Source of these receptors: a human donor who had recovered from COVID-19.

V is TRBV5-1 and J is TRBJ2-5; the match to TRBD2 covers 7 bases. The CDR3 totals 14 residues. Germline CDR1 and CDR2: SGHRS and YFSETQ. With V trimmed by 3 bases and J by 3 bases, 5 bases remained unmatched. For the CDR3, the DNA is TGCGCCAGCAGCTGGGGACGGGGGGAAGAGACCCAGTACTTC. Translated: CASSWGRGEETQYF.

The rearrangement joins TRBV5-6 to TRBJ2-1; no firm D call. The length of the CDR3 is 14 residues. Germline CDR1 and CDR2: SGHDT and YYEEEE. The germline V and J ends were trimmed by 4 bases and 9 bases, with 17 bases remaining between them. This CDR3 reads CASSQSGGVGEQFF. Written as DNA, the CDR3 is TGTGCCAGCAGCCAATCAGGTGGTGTCGGTGAGCAGTTCTTC.

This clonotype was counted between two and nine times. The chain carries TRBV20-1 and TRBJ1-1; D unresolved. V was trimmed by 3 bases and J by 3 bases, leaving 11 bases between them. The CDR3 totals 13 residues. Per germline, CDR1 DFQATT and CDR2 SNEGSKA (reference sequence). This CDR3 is CSASDGLYTEAFF. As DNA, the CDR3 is TGCAGTGCTAGCGACGGCCTCTACACTGAAGCTTTCTTT.

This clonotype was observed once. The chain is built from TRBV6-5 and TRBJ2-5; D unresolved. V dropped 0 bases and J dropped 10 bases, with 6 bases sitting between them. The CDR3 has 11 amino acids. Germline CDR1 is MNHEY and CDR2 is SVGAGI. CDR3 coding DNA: TGTGCCAGCAGTTACTCGAGACGCCAGTACTTC. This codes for CASSYSRRQYF.

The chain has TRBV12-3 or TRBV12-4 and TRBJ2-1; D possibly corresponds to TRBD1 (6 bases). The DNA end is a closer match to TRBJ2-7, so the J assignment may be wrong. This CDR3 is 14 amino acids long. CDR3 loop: CASSLRGGAYEQYF. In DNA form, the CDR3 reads TGTGCCAGCAGTTTAAGAGGGGGTGCCTACGAGCAGTACTTC.

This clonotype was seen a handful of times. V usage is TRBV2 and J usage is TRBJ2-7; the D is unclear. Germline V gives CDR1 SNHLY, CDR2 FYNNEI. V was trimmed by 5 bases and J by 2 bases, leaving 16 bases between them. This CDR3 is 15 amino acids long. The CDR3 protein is CASSLNPMAPYEQYF. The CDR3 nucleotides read TGTGCCAGCAGTCTGAACCCGATGGCCCCCTACGAGCAGTACTTC.

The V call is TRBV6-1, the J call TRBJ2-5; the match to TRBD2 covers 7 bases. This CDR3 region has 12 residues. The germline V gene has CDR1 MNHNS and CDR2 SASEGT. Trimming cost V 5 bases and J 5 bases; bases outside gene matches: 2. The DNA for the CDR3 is TGTGCCAGCAGTCGGCGGGGGGAGACCCAGTACTTC. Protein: CASSRRGETQYF.

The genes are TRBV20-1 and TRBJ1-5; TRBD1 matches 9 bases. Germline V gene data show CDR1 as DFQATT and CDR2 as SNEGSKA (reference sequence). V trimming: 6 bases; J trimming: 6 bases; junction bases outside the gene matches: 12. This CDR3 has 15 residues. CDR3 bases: TGCAGTGCACATACAGGGGGCGCCGATGGTCAGCCCCAGCATTTT. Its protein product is CSAHTGGADGQPQHF.

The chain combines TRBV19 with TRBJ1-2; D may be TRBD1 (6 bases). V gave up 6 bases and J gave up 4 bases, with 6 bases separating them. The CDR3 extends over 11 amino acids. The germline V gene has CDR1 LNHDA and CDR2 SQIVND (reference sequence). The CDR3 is CASRGAYGYTF. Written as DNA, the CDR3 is TGTGCCAGTAGGGGGGCCTATGGCTACACCTTC.

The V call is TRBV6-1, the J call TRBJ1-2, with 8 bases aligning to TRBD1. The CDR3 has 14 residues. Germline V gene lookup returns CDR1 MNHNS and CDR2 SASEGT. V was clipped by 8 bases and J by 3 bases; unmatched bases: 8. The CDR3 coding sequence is TGTGCCAGCGGGAATAACAGGGGGTACTATGGCTACACCTTC. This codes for CASGNNRGYYGYTF.

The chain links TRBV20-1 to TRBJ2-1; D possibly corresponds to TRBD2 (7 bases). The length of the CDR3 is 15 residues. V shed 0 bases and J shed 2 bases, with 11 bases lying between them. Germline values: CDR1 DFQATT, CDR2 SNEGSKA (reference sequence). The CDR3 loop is CSAREAGAAYNEQFF. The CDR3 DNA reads TGCAGTGCTAGAGAGGCGGGGGCCGCCTACAATGAGCAGTTCTTC.

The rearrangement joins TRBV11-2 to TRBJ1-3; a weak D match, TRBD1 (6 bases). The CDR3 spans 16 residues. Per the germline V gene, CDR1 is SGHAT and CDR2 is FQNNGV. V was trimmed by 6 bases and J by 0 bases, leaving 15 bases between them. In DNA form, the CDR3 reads TGTGCCAGCAGGTCCGGGGACACCCGCTCTGGAAACACCATATATTTT. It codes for CASRSGDTRSGNTIYF. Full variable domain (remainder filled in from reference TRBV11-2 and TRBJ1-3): EAGVAQSPRYKIIEKRQSVAFWCNPISGHATLYWYQQILGQGPKLLIQFQNNGVVDDSQLPKDRFSAERLKGVDSTLKIQPAKLEDSAVYLCASRSGDTRSGNTIYFGEGSWLTVV.

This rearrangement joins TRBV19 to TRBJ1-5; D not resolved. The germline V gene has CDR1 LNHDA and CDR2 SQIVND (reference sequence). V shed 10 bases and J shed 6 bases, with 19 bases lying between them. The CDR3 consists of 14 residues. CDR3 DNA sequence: TGTGCCACAAGCCAACGAAGAGCAGGTCAGCCCCAGCATTTT. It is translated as CATSQRRAGQPQHF.

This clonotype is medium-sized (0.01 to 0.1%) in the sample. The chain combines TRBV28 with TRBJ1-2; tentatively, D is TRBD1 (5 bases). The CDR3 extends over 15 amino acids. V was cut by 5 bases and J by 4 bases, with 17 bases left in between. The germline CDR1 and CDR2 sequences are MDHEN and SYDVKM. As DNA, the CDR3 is TGTGCCAGCAGTCGTCCGGGACGAGGGATCTATGGCTACACCTTC. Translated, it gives CASSRPGRGIYGYTF.

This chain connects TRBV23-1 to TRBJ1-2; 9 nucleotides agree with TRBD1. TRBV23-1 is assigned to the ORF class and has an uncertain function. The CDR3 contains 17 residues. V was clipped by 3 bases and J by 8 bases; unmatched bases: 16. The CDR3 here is CASSHRGQGRGIWGYTF. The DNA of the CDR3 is TGCGCCAGCAGTCACCGGGGACAGGGTAGGGGCATATGGGGCTACACCTTC.

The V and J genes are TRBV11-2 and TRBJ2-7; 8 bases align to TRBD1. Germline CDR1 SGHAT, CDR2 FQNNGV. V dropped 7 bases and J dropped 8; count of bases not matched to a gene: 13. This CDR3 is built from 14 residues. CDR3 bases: TGTGCCAGCACCCATGTGGGCAGGGGGCTTAAGCAGTACGTC. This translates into CASTHVGRGLKQYV.

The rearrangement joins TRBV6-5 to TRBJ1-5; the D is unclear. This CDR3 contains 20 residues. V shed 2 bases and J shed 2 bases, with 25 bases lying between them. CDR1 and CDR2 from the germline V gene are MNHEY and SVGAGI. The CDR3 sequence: CASSYLLIPGYLLGNQPQHF. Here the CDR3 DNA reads TGTGCCAGCAGTTACCTCTTGATTCCGGGATACCTACTTGGCAATCAGCCCCAGCATTTT.

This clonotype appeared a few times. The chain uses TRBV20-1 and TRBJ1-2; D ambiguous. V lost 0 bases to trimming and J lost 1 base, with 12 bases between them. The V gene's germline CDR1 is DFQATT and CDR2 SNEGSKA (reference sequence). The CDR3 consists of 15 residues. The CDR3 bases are TGCAGTGCTAGAGACTCGTCCAGATTTAACTATGGCTACACCTTC. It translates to CSARDSSRFNYGYTF.

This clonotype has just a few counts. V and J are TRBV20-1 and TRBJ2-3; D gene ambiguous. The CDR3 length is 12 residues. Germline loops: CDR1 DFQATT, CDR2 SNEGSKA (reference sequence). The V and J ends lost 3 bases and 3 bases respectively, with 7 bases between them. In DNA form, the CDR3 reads TGCAGTGCTAGCTTATCAACAGATACGCAGTATTTT. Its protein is CSASLSTDTQYF.

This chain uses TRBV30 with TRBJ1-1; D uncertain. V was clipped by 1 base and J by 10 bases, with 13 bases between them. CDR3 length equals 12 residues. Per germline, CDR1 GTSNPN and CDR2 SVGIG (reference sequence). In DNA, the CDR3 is TGTGCCTGGAGTGCCAGGACGGGGTTAGCTTTCTTT. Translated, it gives CAWSARTGLAFF.